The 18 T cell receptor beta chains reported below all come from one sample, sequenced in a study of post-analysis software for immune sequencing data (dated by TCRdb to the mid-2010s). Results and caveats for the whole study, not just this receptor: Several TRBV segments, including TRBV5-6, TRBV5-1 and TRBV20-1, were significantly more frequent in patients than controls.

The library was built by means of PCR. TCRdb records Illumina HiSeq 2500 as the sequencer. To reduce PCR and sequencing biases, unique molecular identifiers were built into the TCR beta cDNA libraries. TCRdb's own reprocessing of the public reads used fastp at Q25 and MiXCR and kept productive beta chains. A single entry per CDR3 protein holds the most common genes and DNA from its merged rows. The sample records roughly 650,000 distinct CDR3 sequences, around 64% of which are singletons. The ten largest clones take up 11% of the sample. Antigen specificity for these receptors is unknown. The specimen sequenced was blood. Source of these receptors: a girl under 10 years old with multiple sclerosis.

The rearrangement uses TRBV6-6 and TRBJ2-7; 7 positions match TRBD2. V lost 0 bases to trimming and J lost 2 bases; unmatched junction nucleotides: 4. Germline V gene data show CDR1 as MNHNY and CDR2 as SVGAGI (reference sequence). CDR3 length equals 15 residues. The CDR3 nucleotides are TGTGCCAGCAGTTACTCGTGGGAGGGCCCCTACGAGCAGTACTTC. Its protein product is CASSYSWEGPYEQYF.

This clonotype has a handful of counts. The CDR3 here is CSARGRRSSYNSPLHF. The CDR3 region has the DNA TGCAGTGCTAGAGGGAGGAGGAGCTCCTATAATTCACCCCTCCACTTT. The rearrangement joins TRBV20-1 to TRBJ1-6; D is undetermined. The CDR3 totals 16 residues. The V gene's germline CDR1 is DFQATT and CDR2 SNEGSKA (reference sequence). V lost 1 base and J 0 bases, leaving 10 bases between the germline ends.

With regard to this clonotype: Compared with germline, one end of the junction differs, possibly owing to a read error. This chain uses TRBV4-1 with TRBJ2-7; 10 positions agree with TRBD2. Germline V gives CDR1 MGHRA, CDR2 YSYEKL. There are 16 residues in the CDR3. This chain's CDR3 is CTSSQDRTSGGYEQYF. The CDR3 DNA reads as TGCACCAGCAGCCAAGATAGGACTAGCGGAGGGTACGAGCAGTACTTC.

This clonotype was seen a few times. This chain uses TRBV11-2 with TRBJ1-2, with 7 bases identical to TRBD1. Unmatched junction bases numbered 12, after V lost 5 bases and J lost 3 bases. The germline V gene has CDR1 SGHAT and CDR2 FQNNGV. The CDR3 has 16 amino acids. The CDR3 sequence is CASSPPTGEGHYGYTF. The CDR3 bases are TGTGCCAGCAGCCCCCCTACAGGGGAGGGGCACTATGGCTACACCTTC.

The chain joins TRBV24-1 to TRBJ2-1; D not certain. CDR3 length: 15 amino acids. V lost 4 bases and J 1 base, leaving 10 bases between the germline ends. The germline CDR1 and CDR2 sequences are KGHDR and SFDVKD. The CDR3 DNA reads TGTGCCACCAGTGACCCCGCTGGGTCCTACAATGAGCAGTTCTTC. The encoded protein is CATSDPAGSYNEQFF.

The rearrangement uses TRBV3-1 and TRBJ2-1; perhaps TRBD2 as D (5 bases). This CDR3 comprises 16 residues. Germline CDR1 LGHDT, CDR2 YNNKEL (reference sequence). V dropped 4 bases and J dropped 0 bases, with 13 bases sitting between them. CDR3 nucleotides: TGTGCCAGCAGCCCCCACCAGCGGAGCTCCTACAATGAGCAGTTCTTC. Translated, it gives CASSPHQRSSYNEQFF.

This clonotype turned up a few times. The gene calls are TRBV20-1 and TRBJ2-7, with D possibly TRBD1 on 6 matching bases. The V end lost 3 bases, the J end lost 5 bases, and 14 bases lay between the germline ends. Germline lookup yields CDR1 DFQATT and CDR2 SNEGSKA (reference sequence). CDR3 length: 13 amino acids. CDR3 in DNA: TGCAGTGCTAGGGGTCAGGGGCGGGACGAGCAGTACTTC. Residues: CSARGQGRDEQYF.

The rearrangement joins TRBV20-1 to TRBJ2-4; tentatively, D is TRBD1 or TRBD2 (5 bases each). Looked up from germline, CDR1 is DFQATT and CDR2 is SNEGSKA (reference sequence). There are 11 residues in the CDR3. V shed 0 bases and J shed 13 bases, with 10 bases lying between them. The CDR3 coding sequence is TGCAGTGCTAGAGATAGCGACAGCCAGTACTTC. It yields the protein CSARDSDSQYF.

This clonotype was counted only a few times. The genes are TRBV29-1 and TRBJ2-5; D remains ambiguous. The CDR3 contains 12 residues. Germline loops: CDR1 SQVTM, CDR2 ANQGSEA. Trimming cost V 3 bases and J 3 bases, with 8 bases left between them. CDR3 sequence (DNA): TGCAGCGTTGAGCGAGAGAAAGAGACCCAGTACTTC. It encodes CSVEREKETQYF.

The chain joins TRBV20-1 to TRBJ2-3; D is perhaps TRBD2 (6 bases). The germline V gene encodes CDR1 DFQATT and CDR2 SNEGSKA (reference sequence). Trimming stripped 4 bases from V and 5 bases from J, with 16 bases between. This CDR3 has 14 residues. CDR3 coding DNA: TGCAGTGCTAAAGCGGGCGCGAATAGAGATACGCAGTATTTT. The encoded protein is CSAKAGANRDTQYF.

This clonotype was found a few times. The chain's CDR3 is CASSPGLAVYSYNEQFF. CDR3 coding DNA: TGTGCCAGCAGTCCGGGACTAGCGGTTTACTCCTACAATGAGCAGTTCTTC. V gene TRBV6-1 combines with J gene TRBJ2-1; 11 bases match TRBD2. The CDR3 length is 17 residues. The V gene's germline CDR1 is MNHNS and CDR2 SASEGT. The V gene end was trimmed by 5 bases and the J gene end by 0 bases; junction bases not matched to a gene: 6.

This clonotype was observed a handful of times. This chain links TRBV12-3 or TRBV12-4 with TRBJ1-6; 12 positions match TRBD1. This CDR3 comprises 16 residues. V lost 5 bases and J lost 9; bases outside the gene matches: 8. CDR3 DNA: TGTGCCAGCAGTCCTGGGTCGGGACAGGGGGCTTCACCCCTCCACTTT. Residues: CASSPGSGQGASPLHF.

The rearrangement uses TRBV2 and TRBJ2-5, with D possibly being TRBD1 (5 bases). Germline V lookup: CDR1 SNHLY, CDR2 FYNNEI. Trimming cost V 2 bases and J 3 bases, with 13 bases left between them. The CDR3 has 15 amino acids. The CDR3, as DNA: TGTGCCAGCAGTGAAATCTGGACACTCAAAGAGACCCAGTACTTC. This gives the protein CASSEIWTLKETQYF.

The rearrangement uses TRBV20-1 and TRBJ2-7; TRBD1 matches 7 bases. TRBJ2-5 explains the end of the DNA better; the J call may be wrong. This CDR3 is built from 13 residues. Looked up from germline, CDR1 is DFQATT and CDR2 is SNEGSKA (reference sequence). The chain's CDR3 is CSATTGLGETQYF. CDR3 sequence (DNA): TGCAGTGCTACGACAGGGCTCGGGGAGACCCAGTACTTC.

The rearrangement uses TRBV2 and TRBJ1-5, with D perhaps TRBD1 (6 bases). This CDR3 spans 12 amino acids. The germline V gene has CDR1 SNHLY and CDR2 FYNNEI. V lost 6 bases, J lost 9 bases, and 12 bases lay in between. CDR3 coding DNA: TGTGCCAGCAGAGAGGGGGGAAGGCCCCAGCATTTT. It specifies CASREGGRPQHF.

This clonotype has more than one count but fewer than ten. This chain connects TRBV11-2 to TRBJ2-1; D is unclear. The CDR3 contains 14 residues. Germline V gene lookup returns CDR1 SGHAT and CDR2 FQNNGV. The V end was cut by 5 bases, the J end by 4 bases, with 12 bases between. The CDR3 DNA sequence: TGTGCCAGCAGCCCACTGGCTCCTTACAATGAGCAGTTCTTC. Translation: CASSPLAPYNEQFF.

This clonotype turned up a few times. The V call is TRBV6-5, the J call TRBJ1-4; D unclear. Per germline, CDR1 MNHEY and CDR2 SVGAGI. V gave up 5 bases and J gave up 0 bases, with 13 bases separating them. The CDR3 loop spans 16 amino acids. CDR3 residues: CASSPGLSPTNEKLFF. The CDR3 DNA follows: TGTGCCAGCAGTCCGGGCCTCTCCCCAACTAATGAAAAACTGTTTTTT.

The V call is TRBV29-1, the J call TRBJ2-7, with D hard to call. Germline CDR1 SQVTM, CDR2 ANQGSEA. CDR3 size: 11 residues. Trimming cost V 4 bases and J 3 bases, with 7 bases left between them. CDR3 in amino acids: CSVGSVYEQYF. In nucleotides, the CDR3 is TGCAGCGTTGGGTCCGTCTACGAGCAGTACTTC.